This T cell receptor beta chain was captured by sequencing in a study of T cells in localized non-small cell lung cancer. Data came from immunoSEQ multiplex PCR; TCRdb stores just in-frame clones and leaves some out. The table shows roughly 72,000 clones, with more than 70% occurring only once. Unmatched junction bases numbered 3, after V lost 3 bases and J lost 6 bases. Germline CDR1 is KGHSH and CDR2 is LQKENI. CDR3 size: 14 residues. The clonotype was recovered from a female donor over 55 with stage I lung adenocarcinoma. The material sequenced was peripheral blood, taken before any cancer treatment. V and J are TRBV18 and TRBJ2-1; 9 positions agree with TRBD2. This chain's CDR3 is CASSPLAGINEQFF. CDR3 DNA sequence: TGTGCCAGCTCACCGCTAGCGGGGATCAATGAGCAGTTCTTC.